These 10 T cell receptor beta chains came from one sample sequenced in a study of T cells after yellow fever vaccination. TCRdb fed the 5' RACE reads into MiXCR, producing one record per CDR3 protein. The sample yields approximately 300,000 distinct CDR3 sequences, 6.8% seen once. The specimen was PBMCs, collected roughly 47 days after the first yellow fever vaccination. Source of these receptors: a man aged 18-30 years who received the YFV17D yellow fever vaccine.

V gene TRBV6-2 or TRBV6-3 combines with J gene TRBJ2-3, with D maybe TRBD1 (6 bases). This CDR3 is 15 amino acids long. Trimming stripped 3 bases from V and 5 bases from J, with 15 bases between. CDR1 and CDR2 from the germline V gene are MNHEY and SVGEGT. The CDR3 spells CASSYIWGRGDTQYF. The DNA for the CDR3 is TGTGCCAGCAGTTATATCTGGGGGCGAGGAGATACGCAGTATTTT.

The rearrangement joins TRBV3-1 to TRBJ1-2, with D uncertain. Looked up from germline, CDR1 is LGHDT and CDR2 is YNNKEL (reference sequence). Trimming pared 0 bases from V and 7 bases from J, leaving 12 bases between. The CDR3 runs 14 residues. The CDR3 is CASSQDTWAAGYTF. The CDR3 coding sequence is TGTGCCAGCAGCCAAGACACCTGGGCAGCTGGCTACACCTTC.

V and J are TRBV5-1 and TRBJ2-7; D possibly corresponds to TRBD2 (7 bases). Germline CDR1 SGHRS, CDR2 YFSETQ. The V end lost 0 bases, the J end lost 1 base, and 8 bases lay between the germline ends. CDR3 length: 14 residues. In nucleotides, the CDR3 is TGCGCCAGCAGCTTGGAGGGGGGGTCCTACGAGCAGTACGTC. Translation: CASSLEGGSYEQYV.

There are a few counts of this clonotype. The chain is built from TRBV7-8 and TRBJ2-1; D possibly uses TRBD1 or TRBD2 (6 bases each). The germline V and J ends were trimmed by 2 bases and 14 bases, with 10 bases remaining between them. The CDR3 runs to 11 residues. The germline gives CDR1 SGHVS, CDR2 FQNEAQ. The chain's CDR3 is CASSLYGGEFF. Written as DNA, the CDR3 is TGTGCCAGCAGCTTATACGGGGGCGAGTTCTTC. Full variable domain (missing parts from reference TRBV7-8 and TRBJ2-1): GAGVSQSPRYKVAKRGQDVALRCDPISGHVSLFWYQQALGQGPEFLTYFQNEAQLDKSGLPSDRFFAERPEGSVSTLKIQRTQQEDSAVYLCASSLYGGEFFGPGTRLTVL.

This clonotype has more than one count but fewer than ten. The chain links TRBV20-1 to TRBJ2-2; D is uncertain. The CDR3 totals 15 residues. Per the germline V gene, CDR1 is DFQATT and CDR2 is SNEGSKA (reference sequence). V shed 0 bases and J shed 3 bases, with 11 bases lying between them. This chain's CDR3 is CSARDSGRDTGELFF. For the CDR3, the DNA is TGCAGTGCTAGAGATTCCGGCAGAGACACCGGGGAGCTGTTTTTT.

The chain combines TRBV4-1 with TRBJ2-2, with 7 bases fitting TRBD1. The germline CDR1 and CDR2 sequences are MGHRA and YSYEKL. Trimming removed 0 bases from V and 2 bases from J; junction bases left unmatched: 21. The CDR3 sequence is 22 residues long. The CDR3 region is CASSQDPIRWTRQGINTGELFF. As DNA, the CDR3 is TGCGCCAGCAGCCAAGACCCAATTAGGTGGACCCGACAGGGAATCAACACCGGGGAGCTGTTTTTT.

This clonotype came up many times. CDR3 nucleotide sequence: TGCAGCGTGGGGAACACCTACGAGCAGTACTTC. This codes for CSVGNTYEQYF. The rearrangement joins TRBV29-1 to TRBJ2-7; D unclear. Germline CDR1 is SQVTM and CDR2 is ANQGSEA. This CDR3 is 11 amino acids long. Trimming stripped 6 bases from V and 2 bases from J, with 8 bases between.

This clonotype was counted only a few times. The chain combines TRBV5-1 with TRBJ2-7, with 8 bases lining up with TRBD2. The germline gives CDR1 SGHRS, CDR2 YFSETQ. Trimming at V came to 4 bases and at J to 4 bases, leaving 1 base not matched to a gene. The CDR3 runs 12 residues. The CDR3 nucleotides read TGCGCCAGCAGCACGGGAGGGTACGAGCAGTACTTC. Amino acid sequence: CASSTGGYEQYF.

The chain combines TRBV5-1 with TRBJ2-7, with D possibly TRBD1 on 6 matching bases. The CDR3 consists of 13 residues. Trimming took off 6 bases at V and 1 base at J, with 11 bases between the two ends. Germline CDR1 reads SGHRS; CDR2 reads YFSETQ. CDR3 in DNA: TGCGCCAGCAAGAGGGGACAATCCTACGAGCAGTACTTC. It codes for CASKRGQSYEQYF. Full variable domain (outside the CDR3, taken from reference TRBV5-1 and TRBJ2-7): KAGVTQTPRYLIKTRGQQVTLSCSPISGHRSVSWYQQTPGQGLQFLFEYFSETQRNKGNFPGRFSGRQFSNSRSEMNVSTLELGDSALYLCASKRGQSYEQYFGPGTRLTVT.

This clonotype was counted only a few times. The rearrangement joins TRBV4-3 to TRBJ1-3; a weak D match, TRBD1 (6 bases). Trimming pared 0 bases from V and 0 bases from J, leaving 9 bases between. Germline CDR1 and CDR2: LGHNA and YSLEER. The CDR3 loop spans 16 amino acids. The CDR3 bases are TGCGCCAGCAGCCAAGATGCGGACAGCTCTGGAAACACCATATATTTT. As protein: CASSQDADSSGNTIYF.